A single sample is the source of the 27 T cell receptor beta chains below, sequenced in a study of blood T cell repertoires in COVID-19. Generated by immunoSEQ multiplex PCR, the TCRdb table keeps only in-frame clones and is missing some. In the table there are some 230,000 clones, roughly 80% of which are singletons. The sample was PBMCs or T cells enriched from blood (not recorded which). The receptors stem from a woman between 40 and 55 years old with acute COVID-19.

The CDR3 here is CASSMQGSGNTIYF. CDR3 coding DNA: TGTGCCAGCAGTATGCAGGGCTCTGGAAACACCATATATTTT. The rearrangement uses TRBV7-9 and TRBJ1-3, with D possibly being TRBD1 (5 bases). Germline V gene lookup returns CDR1 SEHNR and CDR2 FQNEAQ (reference sequence). V was clipped by 6 bases and J by 0 bases, with 9 bases between them. This CDR3 contains 14 residues. Full variable domain (missing parts from reference TRBV7-9 and TRBJ1-3): DTGVSQNPRHKITKRGQNVTFRCDPISEHNRLYWYRQTLGQGPEFLTYFQNEAQLEKSRLLSDRFSAERPKGSFSTLEIQRTEQGDSAMYLCASSMQGSGNTIYFGEGSWLTVV.

The gene calls are TRBV5-8 and TRBJ1-5; weak D call: TRBD1 (5 bases). V was clipped by 0 bases and J by 2 bases, with 12 bases between them. Germline V gene sequence: CDR1 SGHTS, CDR2 YDEGEE. The length of the CDR3 is 16 residues. The chain's CDR3 is CASSLGRGVGNQPQHF. The CDR3 DNA follows: TGTGCCAGCAGCTTGGGGCGGGGGGTTGGCAATCAGCCCCAGCATTTT. The variable domain in full, with the rest retrieved from reference TRBV5-8 and TRBJ1-5, is EAGVTQSPTHLIKTRGQQATLRCSPISGHTSVYWYQQALGLGLQFLLWYDEGEERNRGNFPPRFSGRQFPNYSSELNVNALELEDSALYLCASSLGRGVGNQPQHFGDGTRLSIL.

V gene TRBV28 combines with J gene TRBJ2-7; TRBD2 agrees at 9 bases. The CDR3 is made up of 16 amino acids. V shed 4 bases and J 1 base; nucleotides not matched to a gene: 8. CDR1 and CDR2 from the germline V gene are MDHEN and SYDVKM. The CDR3 DNA follows: TGTGCCAGCAGTTCCATTAGCGGGAGTTTTTCCTACGAGCAGTACTTC. Its protein is CASSSISGSFSYEQYF.

The rearrangement joins TRBV7-8 to TRBJ2-3; the D gene is possibly TRBD2 (6 bases). Trimming took 5 bases from V and 1 from J, leaving 16 bases between them. This CDR3 has 16 residues. From germline, CDR1 is SGHVS and CDR2 FQNEAQ. CDR3: CASSGLGGSGTDTQYF. The DNA of the CDR3 is TGTGCCAGCAGCGGCCTGGGGGGATCCGGCACAGATACGCAGTATTTT.

CDR3 sequence reads: CATSTDSYNEQFF. CDR3 coding DNA: TGTGCCACTTCGACAGACTCCTACAATGAGCAGTTCTTC. V usage is TRBV2 and J usage is TRBJ2-1, with a weak D call TRBD1 (5 bases). Trimming removed 10 bases at V and 0 bases at J, with 10 bases between. The CDR3 is 13 residues long. The germline V gene encodes CDR1 SNHLY and CDR2 FYNNEI.

This clone was found a few times. The CDR3 does not end in the conserved phenylalanine or tryptophan, so this is likely a read error. The limits of the CDR3 on the DNA are not certain, so only TCRdb's listed CDR3 is given. The chain couples TRBV2 to TRBJ2-7; the DNA was not compared with TRBD2, the D call given in the table. With termini counted, the CDR3 has 13 amino acids. The germline CDR1 and CDR2 sequences are SNHLY and FYNNEI. The CDR3 spells CASRIPGLAGVMI.

This chain uses TRBV30 with TRBJ1-2; 7 nucleotides agree with TRBD1. CDR1 and CDR2 (germline): GTSNPN, SVGIG (reference sequence). Trimming removed 5 bases from V and 4 bases from J; junction bases left unmatched: 7. This CDR3 contains 13 residues. CDR3: CAWDGQEIYGYTF. DNA of the CDR3: TGTGCCTGGGACGGACAGGAGATCTATGGCTACACCTTC.

The CDR3 protein is CAWSGGTGGFEQFF. In DNA, the CDR3 is TGTGCCTGGAGCGGCGGGACAGGGGGCTTTGAGCAGTTCTTC. The chain has TRBV30 and TRBJ2-1; 12 nucleotides line up with TRBD1. The CDR3 spans 14 residues. The V and J ends lost 3 bases and 9 bases, in that order; junction bases with no gene match: 6. The germline gives CDR1 GTSNPN, CDR2 SVGIG (reference sequence).

The V call is TRBV3-1 (or the pseudogene TRBV3-2), the J call TRBJ1-2; D gene ambiguous. Germline V lookup: CDR1 LGHDT, CDR2 YNNKEL (reference sequence). Trimming left V 0 bases short and J 13 bases short, with 15 bases between. The CDR3 is 13 amino acids. In DNA, the CDR3 is TGTGCCAGCAGCCAAGATCGTGGTCCCGGAGGCACCTTC. Translated, it gives CASSQDRGPGGTF.

This chain links TRBV5-4 with TRBJ1-6; D may be TRBD1 (6 bases). V lost 9 bases and J 5 bases, leaving 12 bases between the germline ends. The CDR3 length is 13 residues. Germline CDR1 is SGHNT and CDR2 is YYREEE (reference sequence). For the CDR3, the DNA is TGTGCCACCAGGGGAGGGGATAATTCACCCCTCCACTTT. It yields the protein CATRGGDNSPLHF.

In nucleotides, the CDR3 is TGTGCCAGCAGCAGGCAGGGACTAGCTGAAAGCACAGATACGCAGTATTTT. Encoded protein: CASSRQGLAESTDTQYF. The chain has TRBV5-4 and TRBJ2-3; 9 bases line up with TRBD2. CDR3 size: 17 residues. Germline V gene sequence: CDR1 SGHNT, CDR2 YYREEE (reference sequence). With V trimmed by 4 bases and J by 0 bases, 9 bases remained unmatched.

This chain joins TRBV2 and TRBJ1-5; the D gene is possibly TRBD1 (5 bases). CDR1 and CDR2 from the germline V gene are SNHLY and FYNNEI. The CDR3 length is 14 residues. Trimming stripped 4 bases from V and 4 bases from J, with 11 bases between. CDR3 sequence: CASSVMGGNQPQHF. CDR3 coding DNA: TGTGCCAGCAGTGTAATGGGGGGTAATCAGCCCCAGCATTTT.

V and J are TRBV27 and TRBJ1-1, with 11 positions matching TRBD1. Germline CDR1 reads MNHEY; CDR2 reads SMNVEV (reference sequence). Trimming removed 6 bases from V and 10 bases from J; junction bases left unmatched: 10. The CDR3 sequence is 14 residues long. CDR3 residues: CASRDRTGGFGAFF. The DNA of the CDR3 is TGTGCCAGCAGAGATAGGACAGGGGGCTTCGGAGCTTTCTTT.

The chain recombines TRBV5-5 with TRBJ2-7; TRBD2 matches 9 bases. J gave up 7 bases and V 1 base, and 9 bases lay outside the gene matches. Germline CDR1 is SGHKS and CDR2 is YYEKEE (reference sequence). The CDR3 extends over 15 amino acids. The chain's CDR3 is CASSLTGLATGEQYF. In DNA form, the CDR3 reads TGTGCCAGCAGCTTGACGGGACTAGCTACTGGGGAGCAGTACTTC.

J is TRBJ1-4 and V is TRBV7-6, with 12 bases aligning to TRBD1. The CDR3 runs 16 residues. V gave up 5 bases and J gave up 5 bases; unmatched junction bases: 6. Looked up from germline, CDR1 is SGHVS and CDR2 is FNYEAQ. The CDR3: CASSLGQGAGNEKLFF. CDR3 DNA: TGTGCCAGCAGCCTGGGACAGGGGGCCGGAAATGAAAAACTGTTTTTT.

This clone was seen only once. Relative to the germline gene, one junction end is altered; a read error may explain this. The gene calls are TRBV30 and TRBJ1-1; 7 bases fit TRBD1. From germline, CDR1 is GTSNPN and CDR2 SVGIG (reference sequence). This CDR3 spans 13 amino acids. The CDR3, as DNA: TGTGCCTGGAGAGGACAGGCGAACGCTGAAGCTTTCTTT. Its protein is CAWRGQANAEAFF.

The genes are TRBV5-1 and TRBJ1-1; a weak D match, TRBD1 (6 bases). The germline V gene encodes CDR1 SGHRS and CDR2 YFSETQ. This CDR3 is 15 amino acids long. With 4 bases removed from V and 2 bases from J, the gap between germline ends came to 15 bases. In nucleotides, the CDR3 is TGCGCCAGCAGCACGTCGACAGGAGGTAACACTGAAGCTTTCTTT. Protein product: CASSTSTGGNTEAFF. Together with reference TRBV5-1 and TRBJ1-1, the CDR3 gives the full variable domain: KAGVTQTPRYLIKTRGQQVTLSCSPISGHRSVSWYQQTPGQGLQFLFEYFSETQRNKGNFPGRFSGRQFSNSRSEMNVSTLELGDSALYLCASSTSTGGNTEAFFGQGTRLTVV.

The chain carries TRBV3-1 (or the pseudogene TRBV3-2) and TRBJ2-5; D gene uncertain. Looked up from germline, CDR1 is LGHDT and CDR2 is YNNKEL (reference sequence). There are 15 residues in the CDR3. V was shortened by 1 base and J by 1 base, with 10 bases between the two germline ends. The CDR3 bases are TGTGCCAGCAGCCAAGCCAGGCAGTCCCAAGAGACCCAGTACTTC. Translating gives CASSQARQSQETQYF.

The sample holds a few counts of this clone. The chain couples TRBV10-3 to TRBJ1-1, with no clear D. This CDR3 has 10 amino acids. V lost 9 bases, J lost 13 bases, and 15 bases lay in between. Germline CDR1 ENHRY, CDR2 SYGVKD. The CDR3 loop reads CAIPTPSGFF. The CDR3, as DNA: TGTGCCATACCAACACCGTCTGGTTTCTTT.

The J gene is TRBJ1-1, the V gene TRBV5-6; 7 positions match TRBD1. The CDR3 contains 15 residues. Germline V gives CDR1 SGHDT, CDR2 YYEEEE. Losses at the gene ends were 0 bases for V and 3 bases for J; bases not matched to a gene: 5. Here the CDR3 reads CASSLGQGRHTEAFF. CDR3 coding DNA: TGTGCCAGCAGCTTGGGACAGGGAAGGCACACTGAAGCTTTCTTT.

The rearrangement links TRBV24-1 to TRBJ1-1, with 9 bases fitting TRBD1. Per germline, CDR1 KGHDR and CDR2 SFDVKD. The CDR3 consists of 15 residues. The ends lost 10 bases at V and 4 bases at J; junction bases unmatched: 12. The CDR3 nucleotides are TGTGCCACTTCGGCAACCGGGACAGGGCTCACTGAAGCTTTCTTT. Encoded protein: CATSATGTGLTEAFF.

The chain employs TRBV10-3 and TRBJ2-3; D gene ambiguous. From germline, CDR1 is ENHRY and CDR2 SYGVKD. The CDR3 is 16 amino acids. V dropped 10 bases and J dropped 0 bases, with 20 bases sitting between them. In DNA form, the CDR3 reads TGTGCCACATGGGCCGGTCTTACGGCTAGCACAGATACGCAGTATTTT. Protein: CATWAGLTASTDTQYF.

This clone was picked up a small number of times. The chain combines TRBV6-5 with TRBJ2-5; 9 bases fit TRBD2. CDR1 and CDR2 from the germline V gene are MNHEY and SVGAGI. V shed 2 bases and J 4 bases; nucleotides not matched to a gene: 8. The CDR3 loop spans 16 amino acids. The CDR3 nucleotides are TGTGCCAGCAGTTACCAAGGCGGGAGGGCCGGAGAGACCCAGTACTTC. This sequence encodes CASSYQGGRAGETQYF.

This clone was seen just once. V gene TRBV28 combines with J gene TRBJ1-1; D is undetermined. This CDR3 spans 14 amino acids. Germline values: CDR1 MDHEN, CDR2 SYDVKM. V was shortened by 2 bases and J by 0 bases, with 7 bases between the two germline ends. DNA of the CDR3: TGTGCCAGCAGTTTAGGCCGGGTGAACACTGAAGCTTTCTTT. It is translated as CASSLGRVNTEAFF.

V gene TRBV6-5 combines with J gene TRBJ2-7; 7 nucleotides match TRBD1. The junction had 2 bases not matched to a gene; V was cut back by 6 bases and J by 3 bases. The CDR3 sequence is 12 residues long. Germline loops: CDR1 MNHEY, CDR2 SVGAGI. CDR3 region: CASRTGLYEQYF. The CDR3 DNA sequence: TGTGCCAGCAGGACAGGGCTCTACGAGCAGTACTTC.

The CDR3 region has the DNA TGTGCCAGCAGAAAAGACAGGGCCGGGGCCAACGTCCTGACTTTC. It codes for CASRKDRAGANVLTF. This chain links TRBV2 with TRBJ2-6; 7 bases are a match to TRBD1. CDR1 SNHLY and CDR2 FYNNEI come from the germline V gene. The CDR3 has 15 residues. V dropped 6 bases and J dropped 4; count of bases not matched to a gene: 6.

V usage is TRBV7-8 and J usage is TRBJ1-5; no reliable D call. The CDR3 is 14 residues long. V lost 3 bases and J lost 6, with 12 bases in between. Germline values: CDR1 SGHVS, CDR2 FQNEAQ. The CDR3 loop reads CASSFEVATQPQHF. In DNA, the CDR3 is TGTGCCAGCAGCTTCGAGGTAGCGACTCAGCCCCAGCATTTT. The full variable domain, in which reference TRBV7-8 and TRBJ1-5 provide the parts outside the CDR3, is GAGVSQSPRYKVAKRGQDVALRCDPISGHVSLFWYQQALGQGPEFLTYFQNEAQLDKSGLPSDRFFAERPEGSVSTLKIQRTQQEDSAVYLCASSFEVATQPQHFGDGTRLSIL.